The 7 T cell receptor beta chains given below trace back to one sample, sequenced in a study of cytomegalovirus exposure and HLA in healthy donors. The repertoire was sequenced with immunoSEQ multiplex PCR; TCRdb's copy has only in-frame clones and lacks some. This table holds 100,000 to 150,000 clones, about nine tenths found once. The sequencing input was PBMCs. The receptors come from a man younger than 45 in good health and CMV-seronegative.

The chain is built from TRBV5-1 and TRBJ1-1, with 9 bases identical to TRBD1. This CDR3 is built from 16 residues. V dropped 3 bases and J dropped 4; count of bases not matched to a gene: 10. Looked up from germline, CDR1 is SGHRS and CDR2 is YFSETQ. CDR3 DNA sequence: TGCGCCAGCAGCTCAGGACCTAGACAGGGGGGCACTGAAGCTTTCTTT. This encodes CASSSGPRQGGTEAFF.

The V gene is TRBV19, the J gene TRBJ1-5; D unclear. The CDR3 has 15 amino acids. V was cut by 0 bases and J by 3 bases, with 9 bases left in between. Germline V gives CDR1 LNHDA, CDR2 SQIVND (reference sequence). CDR3 DNA sequence: TGTGCCAGTAGTATAGATGGCGCGGACAATCAGCCCCAGCATTTT. Protein sequence: CASSIDGADNQPQHF. Together with reference TRBV19 and TRBJ1-5, the CDR3 gives the full variable domain: DGGITQSPKYLFRKEGQNVTLSCEQNLNHDAMYWYRQDPGQGLRLIYYSQIVNDFQKGDIAEGYSVSREKKESFPLTVTSAQKNPTAFYLCASSIDGADNQPQHFGDGTRLSIL.

V gene TRBV7-3 combines with J gene TRBJ2-7, with 7 bases matching TRBD2. Germline assignment: CDR1 SGHTA and CDR2 FQGTGA. V was clipped by 5 bases and J by 1 base; unmatched bases: 8. This CDR3 is 15 amino acids long. This CDR3 is CASSVTTSRSYEQYF. The CDR3 DNA reads as TGTGCCAGCAGCGTCACGACTAGCAGATCCTACGAGCAGTACTTC.

The CDR3 sequence: CASRLTSGGANEQFF. The CDR3 nucleotides read TGTGCCAGCAGACTGACTAGCGGGGGAGCCAATGAGCAGTTCTTC. The chain is built from TRBV27 and TRBJ2-1; 12 bases agree with TRBD2. The V and J ends lost 6 bases and 6 bases, in that order; junction bases with no gene match: 6. Germline CDR1 MNHEY, CDR2 SMNVEV (reference sequence). The CDR3 extends over 15 amino acids.

The rearrangement links TRBV27 to TRBJ1-2, with 7 bases lining up with TRBD1. Germline V gene data show CDR1 as MNHEY and CDR2 as SMNVEV (reference sequence). With 8 bases clipped from V and 3 bases from J, the junction kept 6 bases outside the gene matches. The CDR3 consists of 13 residues. The CDR3 loop reads CASARGLYYGYTF. Written as DNA, the CDR3 is TGTGCCAGCGCAAGGGGGCTGTACTATGGCTACACCTTC.

A few counts support this clone. V usage is TRBV30 and J usage is TRBJ2-1; D gene uncertain. This CDR3 is 14 amino acids long. Per the germline V gene, CDR1 is GTSNPN and CDR2 is SVGIG (reference sequence). Trimming removed 2 bases from V and 3 bases from J, with 11 bases in between. CDR3 DNA: TGTGCCTGGAGTTTTAAAAGCGACTACAATGAGCAGTTCTTC. Translating it yields CAWSFKSDYNEQFF.

Remarks on this clone: This specimen includes other DNA sequences encoding the same CDR3. The chain has TRBV29-1 and TRBJ1-5; TRBD1 is a possible D gene (6 bases). V was pared by 4 bases and J by 2 bases, with 6 bases between. The CDR3 has 12 amino acids. Germline V gives CDR1 SQVTM, CDR2 ANQGSEA. The CDR3 DNA is TGCAGCGTTGGACAGGGCAATCAGCCCCAGCATTTT. Translation gives CSVGQGNQPQHF.